Listed below are T cell receptor beta chains from one sample, sequenced in a study of T cell changes during pregnancy in multiple sclerosis. Data came from immunoSEQ multiplex PCR; TCRdb stores just in-frame clones and leaves some out. Of about 120,000 clones listed, approximately 93% were seen once; the top ten hold 6.2%. The sample here was peripheral blood, taken before pregnancy. The receptors stem from a female donor with multiple sclerosis, enrolled in a pregnancy study. The CDR3 runs from the conserved cysteine through the conserved F or W.

TRBJ2-3	TRBV6-4	CASSEGTSEADTQYF
TRBJ2-5	TRBV6-1	CASSEIAPSGETQYF
TRBJ2-5	TRBV19	CASSRARGSETQYF
TRBJ2-7	TRBV7-9	CASTFSGRQDEQYF
TRBJ2-7	TRBV19	CASSITPQTYEQYF
TRBJ2-1	TRBV30	CAWTTGTSLNEQFF
TRBJ2-5	TRBV27	CASSLYPGTSEETQYF
TRBJ2-1	TRBV5-1	CASSLVAGLAANEQFF
TRBJ1-1	TRBV29-1	CSVGRGTEAFF
TRBJ2-7	TRBV18	CASSPLGGVGAYEQYF
TRBJ2-3	TRBV7-2	CASSSRQTSGRGDTQYF
TRBJ2-7	TRBV10-2	CASFRDSSNYEQYF
TRBJ1-5	TRBV6-1	CASRQGTQPQHF
TRBJ2-7	TRBV11-2	CASSFSSGYEQYF
TRBJ2-7	TRBV30	CAWSVLFYEQYF
TRBJ1-5	TRBV15	CATSRYRGSVRSNQPQHF